One and the same sample provided the 7 T cell receptor beta chains below, sequenced in a study of neurological immune-mediated disorders. TCRdb reprocessed the 5' RACE reads via MiXCR and lists one record per CDR3 protein. The table lists tens of thousands of distinct CDR3 sequences, under 4.5% of them singletons, with 4.5% to 6% in the top ten. Noted time point: longitudinal time-point 3. The sequenced sample was PBMCs. The receptor source for this set is a woman aged 55-69 years with multiple sclerosis.

This clonotype showed up many times. The rearrangement links TRBV20-1 to TRBJ2-1; TRBD1 aligns across 8 bases. V was clipped by 0 bases and J by 0 bases; unmatched bases: 7. This CDR3 region has 17 residues. CDR1 is DFQATT and CDR2 is SNEGSKA in the germline V gene (reference sequence). In DNA form, the CDR3 reads TGCAGTGCTAGAGACCCGACAGGGGTCTTCTCCTACAATGAGCAGTTCTTC. Its translation: CSARDPTGVFSYNEQFF.

This clonotype was picked up many times. The rearrangement joins TRBV2 to TRBJ2-5, with 9 bases identical to TRBD1. Trimming removed 2 bases from V and 5 bases from J; junction bases left unmatched: 6. This CDR3 has 15 amino acids. CDR1 SNHLY and CDR2 FYNNEI come from the germline V gene. CDR3 sequence (DNA): TGTGCCAGCAGTGAAAACAGGGGGCGGTCGGAGACCCAGTACTTC. Translation gives CASSENRGRSETQYF.

This clonotype has at least ten counts. The chain carries TRBV20-1 and TRBJ2-5; 9 nucleotides match TRBD1. V trimming: 6 bases; J trimming: 5 bases; junction bases outside the gene matches: 13. CDR1 and CDR2 from the germline V gene are DFQATT and SNEGSKA (reference sequence). The CDR3 runs 15 residues. The CDR3 bases are TGCAGTGCCTCAGGGGGGGGACAGGGTGGGGAGACCCAGTACTTC. This translates into CSASGGGQGGETQYF.

This clonotype was seen ten or more times. The CDR3 spells CASTKWSQETQYF. The CDR3 bases are TGTGCCAGCACCAAATGGTCGCAAGAGACCCAGTACTTC. The chain is built from TRBV28 and TRBJ2-5; D ambiguous. V was clipped by 7 bases and J by 2 bases, with 11 bases between them. Germline V lookup: CDR1 MDHEN, CDR2 SYDVKM. The CDR3 has 13 residues.

There are many counts of this clonotype. The chain carries TRBV12-3 or TRBV12-4 and TRBJ2-7, with TRBD2 matching over 7 bases. This CDR3 is 13 amino acids long. V dropped 4 bases and J dropped 2; count of bases not matched to a gene: 2. The CDR3 DNA is TGTGCCAGCAGTTCCAGCGGGACCTACGAGCAGTACTTC. Protein product: CASSSSGTYEQYF.

This clonotype showed up many times. The chain couples TRBV3-1 to TRBJ1-2; D call uncertain. Germline CDR1 LGHDT, CDR2 YNNKEL (reference sequence). The CDR3 is made up of 11 amino acids. Trimming removed 4 bases at V and 6 bases at J, with 6 bases between. CDR3 protein: CASSLQNGYTF. CDR3 DNA sequence: TGTGCCAGCAGCCTCCAGAATGGCTACACCTTC. Looking up the rest from reference TRBV3-1 and TRBJ1-2 gives the full variable domain: DTAVSQTPKYLVTQMGNDKSIKCEQNLGHDTMYWYKQDSKKFLKIMFSYNNKELIINETVPNRFSPKSPDKAHLNLHINSLELGDSAVYFCASSLQNGYTFGSGTRLTVV.

This clonotype was seen repeatedly, ten times or more. This chain joins TRBV6-5 and TRBJ2-2, with TRBD2 matching over 7 bases. CDR1 MNHEY and CDR2 SVGAGI come from the germline V gene. The CDR3 length is 15 residues. V lost 7 bases to trimming and J lost 7 bases; unmatched junction nucleotides: 12. The CDR3 nucleotides are TGTGCCAGCATGGAGACTAGCAGAGTGATCGGGGAGCTGTTTTTT. It codes for CASMETSRVIGELFF.